This T cell receptor beta chain was retrieved from a study of T cells in Graves' hyperthyroidism and ophthalmopathy (dated by TCRdb to between 2018 and 2020). For context, the study as a whole: Peripheral blood was collected at initial diagnosis, before any treatment. TCR V-J signatures able to tell the groups apart were searched for in a discovery cohort of approximately 95 patients, of whom more than 40 had Graves' ophthalmopathy and roughly 58 had stable Graves' hyperthyroidism. Prospective prediction of ophthalmopathy was tested in an independent validation cohort consisting of under 20 hyperthyroidism patients and around 16 patients who later progressed to ophthalmopathy. The approximately 97 discovery patients were randomly divided into training and test sets at a 7:3 ratio. Thyroid tissue and blood T-cell repertoires from roughly six Graves' hyperthyroidism patients were also compared in the study. After sampling, hyperthyroidism patients received methimazole starting at 30 mg daily, and ophthalmopathy patients received high-dose intravenous methylprednisolone. The paper describes TCR Vbeta CDR3 sequencing of around 130 peripheral blood samples, made up of fewer than 50 ophthalmopathy patients, approximately 73 hyperthyroidism patients and about 17 progressor patients. Summary of the overall study and its limitations: No statistical method was used to fix the sample size in advance, and group allocation was not hidden from the investigators. In validation, progression to ophthalmopathy was predicted by the model with 70% to 71% sensitivity and nearly 75% specificity, a median of about 6.8 months before onset. A model built on a 13 V-J signature distinguished ophthalmopathy from stable hyperthyroidism, reaching over 85% sensitivity and around 81% specificity in cross-validation and 80%/75% in testing. Most expanded thyroid clonotypes (frequency above 0.001) were also found in blood, which suggests that blood repertoires may mirror thyroid immune responses.

The TCR beta CDR3 regions were amplified from RNA transcripts. For the first round of RT-PCR on the TCR CDR3, the HTBI primer set was used together with the Qiagen OneStep RT-PCR kit. The libraries were constructed in a second round of multiplex PCR and then size-selected and purified. Paired-end sequencing of the libraries was performed with 100 bp reads on an Illumina HiSeq2000. Concerning the study's data processing: Raw data were processed with SOAPnuke, discarding reads with adapters, uncalled bases, mean Phred below 15, or no exact constant-primer or identifier match. COPE v1.2.5 was used to merge high-quality paired reads, and clonotypes were defined as unique nucleotide sequences. MiTCR v1.1 was used to align the clonotypes against IMGT TRBV, TRBD and TRBJ reference segments. Analysis was restricted to V-J combinations with a frequency above 0.0001, which covered 99.2% of repertoires. A TCS score was defined as the ratio of F50 (clonal expansion) to E x V (chaos), with BLOSUM62-based TCRdist applied between CDR3 peptides within each V-J. Welch's t-statistics and random forest reduced several hundred V-J features to roughly 13, which were used in a naive Bayes classifier (R e1071). TCRdb reran the public reads through fastp at Q25 and MiXCR, keeping productive beta chains. Rows with a matching CDR3 protein are joined into one entry that keeps the most common DNA and genes. TCRdb, rather than the study authors, made the V and J calls. This sample gives hundreds of thousands of distinct CDR3 sequences in total; roughly 15% of them show up just once. Clones ranked in the top ten supply about 13% of the sample.

A note on this clonotype: This clone's antigen is unknown. No base-level quality is on record; no much larger clone is a single base apart.

CDR1 and CDR2 (SQVTM, ANQGSEA) derive from the germline V gene. V was cut back by 5 bases and J by 0 bases, leaving a gap of 8 bases between them. Spanning cysteine to phenylalanine, the CDR3 consists of 14 amino acids. Left in the record is the CDR3 DNA by itself, 42 bases read in frame from the first base. Moderately to severely active disease, a Clinical Activity Score of at least 3, a NOSPECS grade of at least 4, and a duration under 3 months were present in ophthalmopathy patients. The study excluded patients with uncontrolled infections, other autoimmune diseases, pregnancy or lactation. Clinical symptoms, serum thyroxine and TRAb, thyroid ultrasound, and orbital computed tomography formed the basis for the diagnoses. Ficoll-Paque density gradient centrifugation was used to isolate PBMCs from 9.5 to 10 ml of fresh peripheral blood. Total RNA was extracted with Trizol reagent, and quality was checked on an Agilent 2100 Bioanalyzer.

The source is a man aged 18 to 30 with Graves' ophthalmopathy. Sequenced material: blood. The V and J segments used are TRBV29-1 and TRBJ2-6; the D gene cannot be named for sure. For the CDR3, the sequence is CSVRHHSGANVLTF. The sequenced DNA is TGCAGCGTTCGACACCACTCTGGGGCCAACGTCCTGACTTTC.